This T cell receptor beta chain was observed in a study of T-cell memory formation after mild COVID-19 (dated by TCRdb to the early 2020s). Background on the whole study: Most TCR sequence clusters were specific to one of the two donors. Two young, previously healthy adult volunteers made up the cohort, one male and one female. In a couple of donors, T-cell clones that expanded and contracted after mild COVID-19 were tracked by sequencing TCRalpha and TCRbeta repertoires over time. What the study reported, not specific to this receptor: Only a couple of mild cases were covered in the study, and larger cohorts including severe cases with pre-infection samples were considered necessary. Contracting CD4+ clones were found mainly in CM and EM memory subsets, while CD8+ clones were enriched in EMRA. Clones contracting from day 15 to 85 had balanced CD4/CD8 phenotypes, while a second wave expanding from day 15 to 37 was biased towards CD4+. Some responding clones were detected in pre-infection memory, which suggested that pre-existing cross-reactive memory T cells had joined the SARS-CoV-2 response. SARS-CoV-2 specificity of the second-wave clones peaking on day 37 was not confirmed.

V and J are truncated by 5 bases and 1 base respectively, leaving an intervening sequence of 14 bases. The CDR3 starts with the cysteine, ends with the phenylalanine, and has 15 residues. The only DNA kept is the CDR3, 45 bases in frame from the first base. The run used an Illumina NovaSeq 6000. TCRalpha and TCRbeta cDNA libraries were built by 5'RACE with constant-segment primers, adding sample barcodes and unique molecular identifiers. Trizol reagent was used to extract RNA from every sample. Libraries were amplified in two PCR steps, with a second sample barcode and Illumina TruSeq adapters added in the second step. Sequencing of libraries was performed on an Illumina NovaSeq with 2 x 150 bp paired-end reads. The paper's processing steps were these. Reads were demultiplexed and collapsed into UMI-guided consensus sequences with migec v1.2.7. Using mixcr v2.1.11, UMI consensuses were aligned to TRA and TRB V and J templates and then assembled into clonotypes. Expanded or contracted clonotypes were those called significant by both edgeR and NoisET, with noise models trained on biological replicates. edgeR calls used a false discovery rate-adjusted p below 0.01 and a log2 fold-change threshold of 1. As an exploratory analysis of dynamics, max-normalized trajectories of the 1000 most abundant clonotypes were examined by PCA with hierarchical clustering. The CD4 or CD8 phenotype of responding clones was assigned using the separately sequenced CD4+ and CD8+ repertoires. The public reads were reanalyzed by TCRdb: fastp trimming at Q25, MiXCR alignment, in-frame beta chains only. One record per CDR3 amino acid sequence lists the most common genes and DNA. TCRdb, rather than the study authors, made the V and J calls. In all, the sample holds 530,000 or so distinct CDR3 sequences, and roughly a sixth of those were seen once. The ten largest clones represent around 8.1% of the sample.

Concerning this clonotype itself: Its antigen is currently not known. No much larger clone is present one base from it, and per-base qualities are unavailable.

Ficoll-Paque density gradient centrifugation was used to isolate PBMCs. The sequence derives from an adult woman who had mild COVID-19 (a few samples of this study predate the infection). The sample titles of this study are shuffled in the database, so cell type and time point are left out; the donor was told from shared clones. This chain is built from TRBV12-3 or TRBV12-4 and TRBJ1-1, with the D gene uncertain. The sequencing sample was made of PBMCs or a T cell subset sorted from them (not recorded which). The DNA reads TGTGCCAGCAGTCCCCGGCGGCAAAAGAACACTGAAGCTTTCTTT. This translates into CASSPRRQKNTEAFF.